The 25 T cell receptor beta chains below all came from one sample that was sequenced in a study of blood T cell repertoires in COVID-19. The assay was immunoSEQ multiplex PCR, and TCRdb's table has in-frame clones only and misses some. The sample has about 200,000 clones; 82% are singletons. Sequenced material: peripheral blood. The receptors here all came from a woman in her sixties with COVID-19, enrolled during active disease.

Many counts were recorded for this clone. This sequence joins TRBV5-4 and TRBJ1-2; the match to TRBD1 covers 8 bases. The germline V gene encodes CDR1 SGHNT and CDR2 YYREEE (reference sequence). Trimming at V came to 4 bases and at J to 1 base, leaving 6 bases not matched to a gene. The CDR3 has 15 residues. The CDR3 nucleotides read TGTGCCAGCAGCGTGGGACAGGCAAATAACTATGGCTACACCTTC. Its protein product is CASSVGQANNYGYTF.

The chain links TRBV28 to TRBJ2-3; D may be TRBD1 (5 bases). The germline V gene encodes CDR1 MDHEN and CDR2 SYDVKM. Trimming took 5 bases from V and 0 from J, leaving 9 bases between them. This CDR3 is built from 14 residues. The CDR3 sequence: CASSLGASTDTQYF. The CDR3 DNA follows: TGTGCCAGCAGTCTAGGGGCTAGCACAGATACGCAGTATTTT.

This chain uses TRBV19 with TRBJ1-2, with D uncertain. V gave up 8 bases and J gave up 4 bases, with 11 bases separating them. Germline V lookup: CDR1 LNHDA, CDR2 SQIVND (reference sequence). The CDR3 has 12 residues. For the CDR3, the DNA is TGTGCCAGTTCGGACGGACTCTATGGCTACACCTTC. Protein: CASSDGLYGYTF.

In its sample, this clone was seen a few times. The V call is TRBV5-4, the J call TRBJ1-2; unclear D gene. The ends were cut back, 0 bases at V and 8 bases at J, with 14 bases in the middle. There are 14 residues in the CDR3. Germline lookup yields CDR1 SGHNT and CDR2 YYREEE (reference sequence). CDR3: CASSLGLSARGYTF. The CDR3 DNA is TGTGCCAGCAGCTTGGGCCTTTCAGCGAGAGGCTACACCTTC.

This rearrangement joins TRBV5-1 to TRBJ2-5, with 7 bases fitting TRBD2. CDR3 size: 15 residues. The V and J ends lost 4 bases and 0 bases, in that order; junction bases with no gene match: 6. From germline, CDR1 is SGHRS and CDR2 YFSETQ. CDR3 sequence (DNA): TGCGCCAGCAGCCCCCTGGCGGGGGACCAAGAGACCCAGTACTTC. Translation: CASSPLAGDQETQYF. Full variable domain (missing parts from reference TRBV5-1 and TRBJ2-5): KAGVTQTPRYLIKTRGQQVTLSCSPISGHRSVSWYQQTPGQGLQFLFEYFSETQRNKGNFPGRFSGRQFSNSRSEMNVSTLELGDSALYLCASSPLAGDQETQYFGPGTRLLVL.

The V and J genes are TRBV6-5 and TRBJ1-2, with 8 bases fitting TRBD1. After removal of 6 bases from V and 6 bases from J, the junction contained 3 bases not matched to a gene. Germline CDR1 is MNHEY and CDR2 is SVGAGI. The CDR3 length is 12 residues. The CDR3 loop is CASRRQGHGYTF. Written as DNA, the CDR3 is TGTGCCAGCAGGAGACAGGGGCATGGCTACACCTTC.

This chain uses TRBV28 with TRBJ1-6; tentative D call: TRBD1 (5 bases). Trimming took 4 bases from V and 7 from J, leaving 14 bases between them. CDR1 is MDHEN and CDR2 is SYDVKM in the germline V gene. The CDR3 spans 15 residues. CDR3 sequence: CASSYLRGSNSPLHF. The CDR3 bases are TGTGCCAGCAGTTACTTAAGGGGTTCCAATTCACCCCTCCACTTT.

This chain connects TRBV5-1 to TRBJ2-5, with TRBD1 matching 7 bases. Germline V gives CDR1 SGHRS, CDR2 YFSETQ. Trimming cost V 4 bases and J 2 bases; bases outside gene matches: 2. The CDR3 spans 13 residues. CDR3 bases: TGCGCCAGCAGCCCGACAGGGCAAGAGACCCAGTACTTC. It is translated as CASSPTGQETQYF. Full variable domain (rest looked up from reference TRBV5-1 and TRBJ2-5): KAGVTQTPRYLIKTRGQQVTLSCSPISGHRSVSWYQQTPGQGLQFLFEYFSETQRNKGNFPGRFSGRQFSNSRSEMNVSTLELGDSALYLCASSPTGQETQYFGPGTRLLVL.

The chain joins TRBV18 to TRBJ1-5; no clear D gene. This CDR3 has 15 residues. Trimming cost V 2 bases and J 2 bases, with 10 bases left between them. Germline V gives CDR1 KGHSH, CDR2 LQKENI. The CDR3 region is CASSPGGSGNQPQHF. CDR3 bases: TGTGCCAGCTCACCAGGAGGGAGCGGCAATCAGCCCCAGCATTTT. The full variable domain, in which reference TRBV18 and TRBJ1-5 provide the parts outside the CDR3, is NAGVMQNPRHLVRRRGQEARLRCSPMKGHSHVYWYRQLPEEGLKFMVYLQKENIIDESGMPKERFSAEFPKEGPSILRIQQVVRGDSAAYFCASSPGGSGNQPQHFGDGTRLSIL.

This chain connects TRBV9 to TRBJ2-5; 9 nucleotides align to TRBD1. This CDR3 has 15 residues. The germline V gene encodes CDR1 SGDLS and CDR2 YYNGEE. Losses at the gene ends were 5 bases for V and 5 bases for J; bases not matched to a gene: 10. The CDR3 sequence: CASSDRDRVGETQYF. As DNA, the CDR3 is TGTGCCAGCAGTGACCGGGACAGGGTTGGGGAGACCCAGTACTTC.

The rearrangement joins TRBV9 to TRBJ2-3, with D possibly TRBD1 on 6 matching bases. Deletions cut 2 bases from V and 6 bases from J, with 13 bases between. The CDR3 is 14 residues long. Germline lookup yields CDR1 SGDLS and CDR2 YYNGEE. The CDR3: CASSVGTPHDTQYF. The CDR3 DNA sequence: TGTGCCAGCAGCGTTGGGACACCCCACGATACGCAGTATTTT.

This clone was counted a few times. The chain links TRBV6-5 to TRBJ1-1; D unresolved. The V and J ends lost 7 bases and 0 bases respectively, with 3 bases between them. Germline CDR1 and CDR2: MNHEY and SVGAGI. The CDR3 loop spans 11 amino acids. For the CDR3, the DNA is TGTGCCAGCATCATGAACACTGAAGCTTTCTTT. Its translation: CASIMNTEAFF.

Only one count was recorded for this clone. The rearrangement uses TRBV7-2 and TRBJ2-1; D may be TRBD2 (6 bases). The V and J ends lost 5 bases and 7 bases respectively, with 15 bases between them. This CDR3 region has 14 residues. CDR1 and CDR2 from the germline V gene are SGHTA and FQGNSA. The chain's CDR3 is CASSLGGVGNEQFF. The CDR3 coding sequence is TGTGCCAGCAGCCTTGGAGGGGTAGGGAATGAGCAGTTCTTC.

The chain has TRBV15 and TRBJ2-3, with 11 bases aligning to TRBD2. This CDR3 is 15 amino acids long. The germline V gene encodes CDR1 LNHNV and CDR2 YYDKDF (reference sequence). Losses at the gene ends were 1 base for V and 4 bases for J; bases not matched to a gene: 1. The CDR3 sequence: CATSRALAGADTQYF. CDR3 DNA: TGTGCCACCAGCAGAGCACTAGCGGGGGCAGATACGCAGTATTTT.

Concerning this clone itself: Compared with germline, one end of the junction differs, possibly owing to a read error. V gene TRBV7-7 combines with J gene TRBJ2-2; D is perhaps TRBD1 (5 bases). Germline CDR1 and CDR2: SSHAT and FNYEAQ (reference sequence). This CDR3 has 13 residues. CDR3 sequence (DNA): TGTGCTAGCAGCAGGACACGTACCGGGGAGCTGTTTTTT. Translation gives CASSRTRTGELFF.

This sequence joins TRBV14 and TRBJ2-1, with 7 positions matching TRBD2. This CDR3 region has 17 residues. Unmatched junction bases numbered 16, after V lost 3 bases and J lost 8 bases. Germline lookup yields CDR1 SGHDN and CDR2 FVKESK. The CDR3 sequence is CASSQESGGRGAYEQFF. CDR3 nucleotide sequence: TGTGCCAGCAGCCAGGAGAGTGGCGGGAGAGGGGCCTATGAGCAGTTCTTC. Based on the CDR3 plus reference TRBV14 and TRBJ2-1, the full variable domain is EAGVTQFPSHSVIEKGQTVTLRCDPISGHDNLYWYRRVMGKEIKFLLHFVKESKQDESGMPNNRFLAERTGGTYSTLKVQPAELEDSGVYFCASSQESGGRGAYEQFFGPGTRLTVL.

The chain uses TRBV5-4 and TRBJ1-2; 7 bases are a match to TRBD1. V lost 4 bases, J lost 4 bases, and 7 bases stayed unmatched. The CDR3 covers 14 residues. The germline CDR1 and CDR2 sequences are SGHNT and YYREEE (reference sequence). The CDR3 loop is CASSGTGQIYGYTF. CDR3 nucleotide sequence: TGTGCCAGCAGCGGAACGGGACAGATCTATGGCTACACCTTC.

The V and J genes are TRBV5-1 and TRBJ2-2, with TRBD2 identical over 14 bases. The germline V gene has CDR1 SGHRS and CDR2 YFSETQ. V was clipped by 3 bases and J by 4 bases; unmatched bases: 14. The length of the CDR3 is 20 residues. The CDR3 here is CASSSTRLAGGGPATGELFF. The DNA of the CDR3 is TGCGCCAGCAGCTCCACTAGACTAGCGGGAGGGGGGCCTGCCACCGGGGAGCTGTTTTTT.

The J gene is TRBJ1-5, the V gene TRBV19; D not certain. From germline, CDR1 is LNHDA and CDR2 SQIVND (reference sequence). The CDR3 has 12 residues. V shed 6 bases and J shed 4 bases, with 7 bases lying between them. The CDR3 sequence: CASSPPNQPQHF. DNA of the CDR3: TGTGCCAGTAGCCCCCCAAATCAGCCCCAGCATTTT. Looking up the rest from reference TRBV19 and TRBJ1-5 gives the full variable domain: DGGITQSPKYLFRKEGQNVTLSCEQNLNHDAMYWYRQDPGQGLRLIYYSQIVNDFQKGDIAEGYSVSREKKESFPLTVTSAQKNPTAFYLCASSPPNQPQHFGDGTRLSIL.

This clone is a singleton in its sample. J is TRBJ2-7 and V is TRBV11-2; 12 bases agree with TRBD2. This CDR3 comprises 13 residues. The germline V gene has CDR1 SGHAT and CDR2 FQNNGV. The V gene end was trimmed by 6 bases and the J gene end by 7 bases; junction bases not matched to a gene: 4. Here the CDR3 reads CASRLAGGEEQYV. The CDR3 DNA sequence: TGTGCCAGCAGGCTAGCGGGGGGGGAAGAGCAGTACGTC.

This clone occurred once. The chain is built from TRBV18 and TRBJ1-1; no clear D. Trimming took 2 bases from V and 1 from J, leaving 8 bases between them. Germline V lookup: CDR1 KGHSH, CDR2 LQKENI. CDR3 length: 14 residues. CDR3 sequence reads: CASSPEWRNTEAFF. CDR3 bases: TGTGCCAGCTCACCAGAGTGGAGGAACACTGAAGCTTTCTTT.

The gene calls are TRBV15 and TRBJ1-6; TRBD1 is a possible D gene (6 bases). Deletions cut 3 bases from V and 9 bases from J, with 15 bases between. The CDR3 length is 15 residues. The germline V gene has CDR1 LNHNV and CDR2 YYDKDF (reference sequence). CDR3 sequence: CATSRGDRLASPLHF. Written as DNA, the CDR3 is TGTGCCACCAGCAGGGGAGACAGGTTGGCTTCACCCCTCCACTTT. Supplemented by reference TRBV15 and TRBJ1-6, the full variable domain reads DAMVIQNPRYQVTQFGKPVTLSCSQTLNHNVMYWYQQKSSQAPKLLFHYYDKDFNNEADTPDNFQSRRPNTSFCFLDIRSPGLGDTAMYLCATSRGDRLASPLHFGNGTRLTVT.

V gene TRBV24-1 combines with J gene TRBJ2-2, with D possibly matching TRBD2 (5 bases). The length of the CDR3 is 14 residues. Germline CDR1 reads KGHDR; CDR2 reads SFDVKD. The V gene lost 6 bases and the J gene lost 4 bases, with 11 bases spanning the gap. The CDR3 DNA follows: TGTGCCACCAGTAAGCGGCACCCCACCGGGGAGCTGTTTTTT. Translation: CATSKRHPTGELFF.

V and J are TRBV7-2 and TRBJ2-5, with TRBD1 matching 9 bases. Germline V gene data show CDR1 as SGHTA and CDR2 as FQGNSA. This CDR3 spans 15 amino acids. The junction had 5 bases not matched to a gene; V was cut back by 4 bases and J by 2 bases. The CDR3 nucleotides read TGTGCCAGCAGCTCAACCGGGACAGGGCAAGAGACCCAGTACTTC. Its translation is CASSSTGTGQETQYF.

J is TRBJ2-6 and V is TRBV7-9, with D hard to call. The length of the CDR3 is 15 residues. V was clipped by 2 bases and J by 0 bases, with 5 bases between them. Germline CDR1 and CDR2: SEHNR and FQNEAQ (reference sequence). The CDR3 coding sequence is TGTGCCAGCAGCTTACTGAGCTCTGGGGCCAACGTCCTGACTTTC. It translates to CASSLLSSGANVLTF.